Sequencing of this T cell receptor beta chain was carried out in a study of blood T cell repertoires in COVID-19. Study background: The cDNA or gDNA used as material had been derived from T cells, B-cell-depleted T cells, or PBMCs.

The CDR3 covers 15 residues. Trimming shortened V by 5 bases and J by 4 bases, and 14 bases separated the two germline ends. Germline V gene sequence: CDR1 LNHDA, CDR2 SQIVND (reference sequence). TCRdb's table, derived via immunoSEQ multiplex PCR, lists solely in-frame clones and lacks some. The table lists a few hundred thousand clones, roughly 85% of them singletons. This sequence joins TRBV19 and TRBJ2-2, with a tentative D call TRBD1 (6 bases). Material: peripheral blood. This TCR came from a woman aged 18-29 years with acute or convalescent COVID-19. The CDR3 DNA sequence: TGTGCCAGTAGTGAACAACAGGGAGCCACCGGGGAGCTGTTTTTT. Its protein product is CASSEQQGATGELFF.